This record looks at one T cell receptor (beta chain) sequence and its context. Which antigen it targets is not known. Counted from cysteine to phenylalanine, this CDR3 has 15 amino acids. No DNA is listed. The germline V gene sets CDR1 to LGHNA and CDR2 to YNFKEQ. A commercial ELISA kit detecting HCMV-specific IgG in serum was used to determine HCMV serostatus. Ficoll density gradient centrifugation was used to isolate peripheral blood mononuclear cells from blood. These reads were obtained on an Illumina HiSeq 2000. 5'RACE template switching, by which a universal primer site and unique molecular identifiers were added, was used to make TCR beta cDNA libraries. cDNA synthesis was primed from the TCR beta constant segment and was followed by two successive PCR amplification steps. Per the authors' processing: MIGEC was used to demultiplex reads and group reads by UMI, and MiTCR was used to assemble and quantify clonotypes. To remove erroneous sequences, TCR cDNA sequences were retained only when supported by two or more reads. The tcR package was used for downstream repertoire analysis, and clonotypes were matched between fractions using CDR3 nucleotide sequence together with V segment. VDJmatch was used to annotate antigen specificity against VDJdb, with one amino acid substitution in CDR3 allowed. Reprocessed by TCRdb, the reads give a single entry per CDR3 protein sequence, without DNA. TCRdb, rather than the study authors, made the V and J calls. The sample's table covers 550,000 to 600,000 distinct CDR3 sequences. The ten largest clones add up to roughly 3.6% of the sample.

The data are from a study of T cells expressing NK-cell markers (TCRdb year 2020). General notes on the study: About 8 donors provided sorted CD3+CD56+NKG2C+, CD3+CD56+NKG2C- and CD3+CD56-NKG2C+ T-cell subsets, whose TCR beta-chain repertoires were profiled. Among the eight sequenced donors, seven were HCMV-seropositive and one was HCMV-seronegative. The study sequenced eight donors, all healthy volunteers chosen at random: three men and five women. The libraries were sequenced on Illumina HiSeq 2000/2500, MiSeq or NextSeq, producing 2 x 150 bp reads.

The investigation overall reported the following: Those dominant clonotypes were again the most abundant among CD3+CD56-NKG2C+ cells in several donors, at about 25-60.1%. In six donors, the dominant CD3+CD56+NKG2C+ clonotypes were among the top 10 CD8+ clonotypes and accounted for roughly 1.0-8% of CD8+ T cells. Whether the expanded NKG2C-expressing T cell clones were specific for HCMV antigens remained unclear.

This sequence uses TRBV4-2 and TRBJ2-2; with no DNA, the TCRdb D assignment of TRBD1 cannot be verified. The sample was blood T cells: a sorted CD56 or NKG2C T cell subset, CD4+ or CD8+ T cells, or bulk PBMC T cells (not recorded which). The TCR comes from a man between 18 and 35 years old in good health. Donor details come from another sample of the same person, matched by shared clones. The CDR3 protein: CASSQDDTGTGELFF.